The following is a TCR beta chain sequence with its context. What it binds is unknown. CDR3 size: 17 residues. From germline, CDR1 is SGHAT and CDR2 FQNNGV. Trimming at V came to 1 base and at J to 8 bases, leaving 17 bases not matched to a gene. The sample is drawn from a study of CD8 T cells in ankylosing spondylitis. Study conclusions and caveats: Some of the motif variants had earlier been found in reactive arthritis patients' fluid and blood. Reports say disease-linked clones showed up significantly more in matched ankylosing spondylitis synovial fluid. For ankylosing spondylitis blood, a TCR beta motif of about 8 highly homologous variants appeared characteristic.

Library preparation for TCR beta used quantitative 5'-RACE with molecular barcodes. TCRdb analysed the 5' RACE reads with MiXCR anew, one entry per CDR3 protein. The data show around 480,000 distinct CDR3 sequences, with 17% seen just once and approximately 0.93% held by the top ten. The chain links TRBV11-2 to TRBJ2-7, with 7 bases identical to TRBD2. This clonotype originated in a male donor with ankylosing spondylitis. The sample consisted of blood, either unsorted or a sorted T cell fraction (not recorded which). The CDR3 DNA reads TGTGCCAGCAGCTTAGTCACGTGGGGAGGGACCGTAAGTAAGCAGTACTTC. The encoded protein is CASSLVTWGGTVSKQYF.